This T cell receptor (beta chain) emerged from a study of control samples from healthy donors and cancer patients. The germline V gene encodes CDR1 MNHEY and CDR2 SVGAGI. The CDR3 consists of 14 residues. Trimming took off 6 bases at V and 1 base at J, with 12 bases between the two ends. Measured with immunoSEQ multiplex PCR; TCRdb has only the in-frame clones, and not every one. The table records some 80,000 clones, roughly 92% of them present only once. V and J are TRBV6-5 and TRBJ1-1; the D gene is possibly TRBD1 (5 bases). Sequencing was carried out using blood. The receptor comes from a woman aged 60-75 years in good health. The CDR3 spells CASSPSGWNTEAFF. CDR3 sequence (DNA): TGTGCCAGCAGCCCCTCAGGGTGGAACACTGAAGCTTTCTTT.